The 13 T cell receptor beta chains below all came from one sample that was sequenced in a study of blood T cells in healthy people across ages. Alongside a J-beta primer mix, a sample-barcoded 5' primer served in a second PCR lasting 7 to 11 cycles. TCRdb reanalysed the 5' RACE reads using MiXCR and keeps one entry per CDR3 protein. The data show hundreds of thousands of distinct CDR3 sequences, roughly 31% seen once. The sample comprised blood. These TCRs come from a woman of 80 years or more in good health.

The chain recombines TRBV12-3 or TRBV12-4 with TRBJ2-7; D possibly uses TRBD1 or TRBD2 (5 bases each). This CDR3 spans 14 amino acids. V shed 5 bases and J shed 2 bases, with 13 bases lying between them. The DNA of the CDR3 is TGTGCCAGCAGTCTCCACTGGGGACCCTACGAGCAGTACTTC. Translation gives CASSLHWGPYEQYF.

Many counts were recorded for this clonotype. The CDR3 nucleotides are TGTGCCAGCAGCTCAGGGGGCCGGGGCTATGGCTACACCTTC. This sequence encodes CASSSGGRGYGYTF. The rearrangement links TRBV7-2 to TRBJ1-2; 8 bases align to TRBD1. Germline values: CDR1 SGHTA, CDR2 FQGNSA. V lost 4 bases, J lost 4 bases, and 5 bases stayed unmatched. This CDR3 contains 14 residues.

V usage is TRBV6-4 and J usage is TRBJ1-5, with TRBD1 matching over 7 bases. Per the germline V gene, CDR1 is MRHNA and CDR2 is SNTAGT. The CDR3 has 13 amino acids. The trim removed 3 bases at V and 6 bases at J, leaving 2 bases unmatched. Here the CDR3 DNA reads TGTGCCAGCAGTGAGACAGGGAGTCAGCCCCAGCATTTT. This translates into CASSETGSQPQHF.

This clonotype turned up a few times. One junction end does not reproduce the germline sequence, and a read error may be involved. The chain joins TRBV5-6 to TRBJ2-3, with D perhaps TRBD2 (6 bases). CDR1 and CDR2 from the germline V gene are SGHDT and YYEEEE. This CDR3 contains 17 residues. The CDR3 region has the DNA TGTGCCAGCAGCTTGCTCGGCGGGGTTAGAAGCACAGGTACGCAGTATTTT. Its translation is CASSLLGGVRSTGTQYF.

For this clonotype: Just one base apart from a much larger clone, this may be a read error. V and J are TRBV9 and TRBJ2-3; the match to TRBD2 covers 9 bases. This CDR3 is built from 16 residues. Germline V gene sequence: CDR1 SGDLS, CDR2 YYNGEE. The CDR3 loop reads CARSVEAGGGTDTQYF. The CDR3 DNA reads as TGTGCCCGCAGCGTAGAGGCGGGGGGGGGTACAGATACGCAGTATTTT.

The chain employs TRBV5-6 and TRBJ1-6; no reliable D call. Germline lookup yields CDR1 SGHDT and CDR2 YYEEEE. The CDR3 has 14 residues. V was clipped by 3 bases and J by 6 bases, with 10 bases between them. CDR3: CASSSRQLNSPLHF. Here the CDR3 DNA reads TGTGCCAGCAGCTCGCGTCAGCTTAATTCACCCCTCCACTTT.

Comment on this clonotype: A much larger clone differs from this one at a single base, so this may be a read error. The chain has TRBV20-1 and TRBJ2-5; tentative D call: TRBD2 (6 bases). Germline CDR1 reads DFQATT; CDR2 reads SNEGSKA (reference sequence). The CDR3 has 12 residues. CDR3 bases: TGCAGGGCTAGCGAGGTCGGAGAGACCCAGTACTTC. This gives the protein CRASEVGETQYF.

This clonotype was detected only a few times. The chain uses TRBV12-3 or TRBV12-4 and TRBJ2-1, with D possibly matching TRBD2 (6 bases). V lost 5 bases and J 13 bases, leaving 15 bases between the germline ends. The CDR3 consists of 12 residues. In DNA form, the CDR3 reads TGTGCCAGCAGTCGGGGGTTAGAGACCCAGTTCTTC. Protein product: CASSRGLETQFF.

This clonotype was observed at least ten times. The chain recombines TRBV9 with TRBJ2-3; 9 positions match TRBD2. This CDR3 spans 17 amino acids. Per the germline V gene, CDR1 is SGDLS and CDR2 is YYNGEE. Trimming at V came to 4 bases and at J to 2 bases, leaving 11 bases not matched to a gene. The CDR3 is CASSLPRGGGDTDTQYF. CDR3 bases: TGTGCCAGCAGCCTTCCCAGGGGCGGGGGGGACACAGATACGCAGTATTTT.

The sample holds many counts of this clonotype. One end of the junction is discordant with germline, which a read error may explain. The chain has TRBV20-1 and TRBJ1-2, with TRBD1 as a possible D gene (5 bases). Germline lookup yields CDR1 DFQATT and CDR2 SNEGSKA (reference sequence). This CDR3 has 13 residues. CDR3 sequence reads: CSALSVGGYDYTF. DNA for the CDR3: TGCAGTGCTCTGTCCGTCGGGGGTTATGACTACACCTTC.

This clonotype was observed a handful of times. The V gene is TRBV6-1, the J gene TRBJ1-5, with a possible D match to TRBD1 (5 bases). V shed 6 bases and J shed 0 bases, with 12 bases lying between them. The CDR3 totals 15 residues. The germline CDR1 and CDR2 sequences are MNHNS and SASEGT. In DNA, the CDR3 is TGTGCCAGCAGCGACAGCCACCTTAGCAATCAGCCCCAGCATTTT. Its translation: CASSDSHLSNQPQHF.

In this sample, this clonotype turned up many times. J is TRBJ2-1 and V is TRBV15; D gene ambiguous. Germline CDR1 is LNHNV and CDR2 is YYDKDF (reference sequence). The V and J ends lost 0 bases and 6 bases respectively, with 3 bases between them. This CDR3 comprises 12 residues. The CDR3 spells CATSRDLNEQFF. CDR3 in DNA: TGTGCCACCAGCAGAGATCTCAATGAGCAGTTCTTC.

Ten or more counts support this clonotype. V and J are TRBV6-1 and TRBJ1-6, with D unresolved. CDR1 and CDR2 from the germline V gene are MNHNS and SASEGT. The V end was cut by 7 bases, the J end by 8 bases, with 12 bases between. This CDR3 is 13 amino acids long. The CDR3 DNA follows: TGTGCCAGCAAAAGGGTCGGGGATTCACCCCTCCACTTT. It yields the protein CASKRVGDSPLHF.